This T cell receptor beta chain appears in the sequencing data of a study of identical twins listed by TCRdb under 2016. For context, the study as a whole: The study deep-sequenced TCR alpha and beta repertoires from monozygotic twins, unrelated adults of various ages and cord blood to test whether fetal clonotypes persist. To rule out contamination, replicate twin experiments were performed at different times with different library preparation protocols. The full study reports these points: Invariant T cells such as MAIT and iNKT could partly confound zero-insertion analyses, though diverse VJ usage argued against this for most clonotypes. Out-of-frame TCR alpha sequences shared between twins showed an excess of low generation-probability sequences compared with coincidental sharing between unrelated individuals. In monozygotic twins, out-of-frame TCR alpha sharing was systematically underestimated by recombination models, although the models agreed with sharing between unrelated individuals. Because the same donors could not be followed over many years, conclusions were based on cross-sectional statistical analysis. Abundant cord blood beta clonotypes carried fewer insertions; young adult naive repertoires showed a weaker similar trend, while memory repertoires showed none. In beta out-of-frame sequences, excess twin sharing was weaker, because having fewer shared sequences lowered the signal-to-noise ratio.

Library construction relied on 5' RACE. For sequencing, an Illumina HiSeq 2000 was employed. A universal primer binding site was added through template switching, and the final cDNA carried a unique molecular identifier so that TCR cDNA molecules could be counted accurately. First-strand cDNA for TCR alpha and beta chains was synthesized from specific primers in the conserved constant-segment region. To control for contamination, every cDNA library was double barcoded, receiving both a SMART-Mk sample barcode and Illumina barcodes. TruSeq adapter sequences along with Illumina sample barcodes were introduced in two successive PCR steps. Sequencing of the TCR alpha and beta cDNA libraries was done on the Illumina HiSeq platform using custom primers. Per the authors' processing: MiGEC was used to process raw reads and extract unique molecular identifiers, and MiXCR was used to find CDR3 positions. Recombination models were inferred per individual with the repgenHMM and IGoR tools using an EM algorithm. Shared clonotypes were analyzed with the tcR package in R, and sharing was normalized by the product of cloneset sizes. Out-of-frame nonproductive sequences were analyzed to study raw recombination free of thymic and clonal selection effects. Using fastp trimming at Q25 and MiXCR clonotype assembly, TCRdb reanalyzed the public sequencing data and kept in-frame beta chains. Each CDR3 protein gets just one entry, which takes the most common genes and DNA from the rows behind it. TCRdb, not the authors, supplied the V and J calls. The sample contains 400,000 to 650,000 distinct CDR3 sequences, about 20% of them found a single time. The top ten clonotypes cover around 1% of the sample.

Every donor was a healthy Caucasian. The twin cohort consisted of three pairs of female monozygotic twins, all aged roughly 18 to 30 years. Positive isolation kits from Invitrogen were used to isolate the CD4+ and CD8+ T cell populations. This clonotype was seen only a few times. This receptor's antigen is unknown. Per-base quality was not reported, and no clone a single base away is much larger than it. Taken from the germline V gene, the CDR1 and CDR2 loops are SGHRS and YFSETQ. Compared with germline, V lacks 2 bases and J lacks 0 bases; bases without a gene match: 5. The CDR3 spans 16 residues, from the cysteine through the phenylalanine. The sequence is cut down to CDR3 DNA, 48 bases in frame from base 1. These data are also associated with another study on T cells expressing NK-cell markers. Taken from the second paper: TCR beta-chain repertoires were profiled in sorted CD3+CD56+NKG2C+, CD3+CD56+NKG2C- and CD3+CD56-NKG2C+ T-cell subsets from fewer than 10 donors. Of the eight sequenced donors, seven were found to be HCMV-seropositive and one was found to be HCMV-seronegative. In several experiments an anti-gammadeltaTCR antibody was added to restrict sorting to alphabetaTCR-expressing T cells. For 5 or 6 donors, the dominant CD3+CD56+NKG2C+ clonotypes were among the top 10 CD8+ clonotypes and accounted for roughly 1.0-7.5% of CD8+ T cells. Those dominant clonotypes were again the most abundant among CD3+CD56-NKG2C+ cells in a handful of donors, at roughly 28.3-65%. Whether the expanded NKG2C-expressing T cell clones were specific for HCMV antigens was left unclear. The eight sequenced donors were randomly selected healthy volunteers, three men and five women. To determine HCMV serostatus, a commercial ELISA kit was used to detect HCMV-specific IgG in serum. MIGEC was used to demultiplex reads and group reads by UMI, and MiTCR was used to assemble and quantify clonotypes. Only TCR cDNA sequences supported by at least two reads were kept to exclude erroneous sequences. The tcR package was used for downstream repertoire analysis, and clonotypes were matched between fractions using CDR3 nucleotide sequence together with V segment. VDJmatch was used to annotate antigen specificity against VDJdb, with one amino acid substitution allowed in CDR3.

The sequenced sample was CD4+ T cells sorted from blood. In this chain, TRBV5-1 is recombined with TRBJ2-3, with 8 central nucleotides matching TRBD2. This clonotype was obtained from a woman between 18 and 29 years old in good health. The DNA reads TGCGCCAGCAGCTTCGGGGAGCGGGGGAGCACAGATACGCAGTATTTT. This gives the protein CASSFGERGSTDTQYF.